This is a list of T cell receptor beta chains from one sample in a study of molecular identifiers for immune sequencing clone quantification. TCRdb used MiXCR to reprocess the PCR reads, holding one entry per CDR3 protein. The table lists 300,000 to 350,000 distinct CDR3 sequences, around 21% of them singletons. The sequenced sample was naive CD8+ T cells from blood, with Jurkat cell RNA spiked in. Source of these receptors: a human donor in good health. Some libraries in this study had Jurkat cell RNA spiked in. Each CDR3 is given with its conserved first and last residue. A D gene is named only where the DNA matches it firmly. Only part of the rows carry a size: once, few, many, or a class if the clone is expanded.

clone size | J gene | V gene | D gene | CDR3 DNA | CDR3 protein
many | TRBJ1-1 | TRBV6-6 | . | TGTGCCAGCAACGGGAGGCGGAACACTGAAGCTTTCTTT | CASNGRRNTEAFF
. | TRBJ2-2 | TRBV27 | TRBD2 | TGTGCCAGCAGAGTAGCGGGAGGGATCACCGGGGAGCTGTTTTTT | CASRVAGGITGELFF
few | TRBJ2-1 | TRBV19 | TRBD1 | TGTGCCAGTAGTTGGGGACAGGGGCTCGGGGAGCAGTTCTTC | CASSWGQGLGEQFF
many | TRBJ2-3 | TRBV7-8 | . | TGTGCCAGCAGCTTTGGTGGGGGGAGCGCAGATACGCAGTATTTT | CASSFGGGSADTQYF
many | TRBJ1-2 | TRBV6-5 | . | TGTGCCAGCAGGACGGCAATTGGCTACACCTTC | CASRTAIGYTF
many | TRBJ1-2 | TRBV2 | . | TGTGCCAGCAGTGAAATTAGGGCAGGGGAGAACTATGGCTACACCTTC | CASSEIRAGENYGYTF
few | TRBJ2-3 | TRBV6-5 | TRBD2 | TGTGCCAGCAATCCGGGACTAGCGGGGAGAGATACGCAGTATTTT | CASNPGLAGRDTQYF
many | TRBJ2-1 | TRBV5-1 | TRBD2 | TGCGCCAGCAGCTTGGCGTTCCCGGGACTAGCCAACAATGAGCAGTTCTTC | CASSLAFPGLANNEQFF
many | TRBJ2-7 | TRBV14 | TRBD1 | TGTGCCAGCAGCCAAGATCTGGGACAGGGAAGACTCGAGCAGTACTTC | CASSQDLGQGRLEQYF
many | TRBJ2-5 | TRBV3-1 | . | TGTGCCAGCAGACAAAGACCTGGGGAGTTCAAAGAGACCCAGTACTTC | CASRQRPGEFKETQYF
many | TRBJ2-3 | TRBV2 | . | TGTGCCAGCATAGGCACCCTGGGCACGCAGTATTTT | CASIGTLGTQYF
. | TRBJ2-3 | TRBV12-3/TRBV12-4 | . | TGTGCCAGCAGTTTTCTTTCGGCAGATACGCAGTATTTT | CASSFLSADTQYF
few | TRBJ2-7 | TRBV4-3 | TRBD1 | TGCGCCAGCAGCCAAGATTGGAGGACAGGGGTCTCTTCCGAGCAGTACTTC | CASSQDWRTGVSSEQYF
few | TRBJ2-5 | TRBV7-9 | . | TGTGCCAGCAGCTTAGAAGCGGCTTACCAAGAGACCCAGTACTTC | CASSLEAAYQETQYF
many | TRBJ2-2 | TRBV24-1 | . | TGTGCCACCAGTCGCTCACAAACGAACACCGGGGAGCTGTTTTTT | CATSRSQTNTGELFF
many | TRBJ2-7 | TRBV7-6 | . | TGTGCCAGCAGCTTAACAGACTACGAGCAGTACTTC | CASSLTDYEQYF
many | TRBJ2-3 | TRBV6-5 | TRBD2 | TGTGCCAGCAGTTACTCCGGACTAGAGGGCACAGATACGCAGTATTTT | CASSYSGLEGTDTQYF
once | TRBJ1-2 | TRBV4-3 | . | TGCGCCAGCAGCCAAGTGCGGAACCCCGCTTATGGCTACACCTTC | CASSQVRNPAYGYTF